One and the same sample provided the 14 T cell receptor beta chains below, sequenced in a study of PD-L1 blockade in urothelial cancer. The data were produced by immunoSEQ multiplex PCR, yet TCRdb's version contains in-frame clones alone and is incomplete. The table records about 50,000 clones, around 85% of them present only once. Time point in this sample: peripheral blood 6 weeks after treatment start. The sequences come from PBMCs, collected around atezolizumab (anti-PD-L1) treatment. These receptors all come from a man in his fifties or sixties with urothelial cancer.

The chain joins TRBV7-2 to TRBJ2-6; D might be TRBD2 (5 bases). The CDR3 is made up of 16 amino acids. Germline V gene lookup returns CDR1 SGHTA and CDR2 FQGNSA. The V end was cut by 5 bases, the J end by 2 bases, with 13 bases between. The CDR3 DNA sequence: TGTGCCAGCAGCCAGGCGCTAGCTACTGGGGCCAACGTCCTGACTTTC. As protein: CASSQALATGANVLTF.

The chain carries TRBV5-4 and TRBJ1-3; TRBD1 is a possible D gene (5 bases). With 2 bases removed from V and 2 bases from J, the gap between germline ends came to 8 bases. The CDR3 is made up of 14 amino acids. CDR1 and CDR2 (germline): SGHNT, YYREEE (reference sequence). The CDR3 DNA reads as TGTGCCAGCAGCTTAGGGGTCACTGGAAACACCATATATTTT. Residues: CASSLGVTGNTIYF. The variable domain in full, with the rest retrieved from reference TRBV5-4 and TRBJ1-3, is ETGVTQSPTHLIKTRGQQVTLRCSSQSGHNTVSWYQQALGQGPQFIFQYYREEENGRGNFPPRFSGLQFPNYSSELNVNALELDDSALYLCASSLGVTGNTIYFGEGSWLTVV.

V usage is TRBV25-1 and J usage is TRBJ1-2; D is ambiguous. The CDR3 is 15 amino acids. The V end lost 1 base, the J end lost 4 bases, and 13 bases lay between the germline ends. Germline V gene sequence: CDR1 MGHDK, CDR2 SYGVNS. The CDR3 reads CASSESPGKPYGYTF. The CDR3 coding sequence is TGTGCCAGCAGTGAATCGCCGGGTAAGCCCTATGGCTACACCTTC.

As for this clone: Other nucleotide sequences in the sample specify the same CDR3. The gene calls are TRBV9 and TRBJ1-3; possibly TRBD1 for D (5 bases). The CDR3 contains 14 residues. V lost 0 bases to trimming and J lost 4 bases, with 8 bases between them. The germline V gene encodes CDR1 SGDLS and CDR2 YYNGEE. In DNA, the CDR3 is TGTGCCAGCAGCGTAGAAGGGGCCGGAAACACCATATATTTT. It translates to CASSVEGAGNTIYF.

This chain uses TRBV7-2 with TRBJ2-1; a possible D gene is TRBD1 (6 bases). The CDR3 is 16 amino acids. The germline V and J ends were trimmed by 2 bases and 2 bases, with 13 bases remaining between them. Per germline, CDR1 SGHTA and CDR2 FQGNSA. CDR3 DNA: TGTGCCAGCAGCTTACAATCCGGACAGCCCTACAATGAGCAGTTCTTC. Its protein is CASSLQSGQPYNEQFF.

The V call is TRBV11-3, the J call TRBJ1-5, with 9 bases lining up with TRBD1. The CDR3 runs to 17 residues. With V trimmed by 0 bases and J by 5 bases, 8 bases remained unmatched. Germline loops: CDR1 SGHNT, CDR2 YENEEA. DNA for the CDR3: TGTGCCAGCAGCTTAGAAGGGGGACAGGGTTTCCATCAGCCCCAGCATTTT. This gives the protein CASSLEGGQGFHQPQHF.

Written as DNA, the CDR3 is TGTGCCAGCTCGCGACAGGGCGCTGATGAAAAACTGTTTTTT. This translates into CASSRQGADEKLFF. This rearrangement joins TRBV18 to TRBJ1-4, with 7 bases fitting TRBD1. V lost 6 bases, J lost 6 bases, and 7 bases stayed unmatched. CDR3 length equals 14 residues. Germline assignment: CDR1 KGHSH and CDR2 LQKENI.

This clone was seen a few times. This chain connects TRBV29-1 to TRBJ2-5, with unresolved D. This CDR3 has 10 amino acids. CDR1 and CDR2 (germline): SQVTM, ANQGSEA. V was trimmed by 4 bases and J by 5 bases, leaving 5 bases between them. The CDR3 loop is CSVAGETQYF. The CDR3 region has the DNA TGCAGCGTTGCCGGGGAGACCCAGTACTTC.

Only a few counts were recorded for this clone. The J gene is TRBJ1-1, the V gene TRBV9, with D unresolved. V lost 0 bases, J lost 6 bases, and 9 bases lay in between. The CDR3 extends over 13 amino acids. Germline CDR1 reads SGDLS; CDR2 reads YYNGEE. The CDR3, as DNA: TGTGCCAGCAGCGTAGCGGGTACCGCTGAAGCTTTCTTT. Translating it yields CASSVAGTAEAFF.

V and J are TRBV5-1 and TRBJ2-7, with 8 bases that match TRBD1. V lost 3 bases to trimming and J lost 6 bases; unmatched junction nucleotides: 8. CDR3 size: 14 residues. Germline V gene sequence: CDR1 SGHRS, CDR2 YFSETQ. The CDR3 spells CASSWGQAGGEQYF. The CDR3 DNA reads TGCGCCAGCAGCTGGGGACAGGCAGGCGGCGAGCAGTACTTC.

The chain combines TRBV5-6 with TRBJ2-2, with D uncertain. CDR1 is SGHDT and CDR2 is YYEEEE in the germline V gene. The CDR3 spans 14 residues. The germline V and J ends were trimmed by 2 bases and 3 bases, with 8 bases remaining between them. The CDR3 is CASSFYRDTGELFF. DNA for the CDR3: TGTGCCAGCAGCTTTTACCGGGACACCGGGGAGCTGTTTTTT. Full variable domain (remainder filled in from reference TRBV5-6 and TRBJ2-2): DAGVTQSPTHLIKTRGQQVTLRCSPKSGHDTVSWYQQALGQGPQFIFQYYEEEERQRGNFPDRFSGHQFPNYSSELNVNALLLGDSALYLCASSFYRDTGELFFGEGSRLTVL.

This clone was seen only a few times. The J gene is TRBJ1-2, the V gene TRBV7-2; perhaps TRBD1 as D (5 bases). The CDR3 runs to 12 residues. Trimming took 5 bases from V and 4 from J, leaving 8 bases between them. The germline gives CDR1 SGHTA, CDR2 FQGNSA. In DNA, the CDR3 is TGTGCCAGCAGCGTAACAGGCTATGGCTACACCTTC. Amino acid sequence: CASSVTGYGYTF. The full variable domain, completed using reference TRBV7-2 and TRBJ1-2, is GAGVSQSPSNKVTEKGKDVELRCDPISGHTALYWYRQSLGQGLEFLIYFQGNSAPDKSGLPSDRFSAERTGGSVSTLTIQRTQQEDSAVYLCASSVTGYGYTFGSGTRLTVV.

The chain links TRBV9 to TRBJ1-3; D is undetermined. Germline V gene lookup returns CDR1 SGDLS and CDR2 YYNGEE. The CDR3 sequence is 13 residues long. Between the trimmed V and J ends, which lost 4 bases and 4 bases, there was a span of 9 bases. CDR3 nucleotides: TGTGCCAGCAGCTATAATACAGGAAACACCATATATTTT. It specifies CASSYNTGNTIYF.

The V call is TRBV4-2, the J call TRBJ2-1; 7 nucleotides line up with TRBD2. This CDR3 region has 14 residues. Germline CDR1 LGHNA, CDR2 YNFKEQ. The trim removed 4 bases at V and 2 bases at J, leaving 2 bases unmatched. CDR3 in amino acids: CASSLSGPYNEQFF. In nucleotides, the CDR3 is TGTGCCAGCAGCCTTAGCGGGCCCTACAATGAGCAGTTCTTC.